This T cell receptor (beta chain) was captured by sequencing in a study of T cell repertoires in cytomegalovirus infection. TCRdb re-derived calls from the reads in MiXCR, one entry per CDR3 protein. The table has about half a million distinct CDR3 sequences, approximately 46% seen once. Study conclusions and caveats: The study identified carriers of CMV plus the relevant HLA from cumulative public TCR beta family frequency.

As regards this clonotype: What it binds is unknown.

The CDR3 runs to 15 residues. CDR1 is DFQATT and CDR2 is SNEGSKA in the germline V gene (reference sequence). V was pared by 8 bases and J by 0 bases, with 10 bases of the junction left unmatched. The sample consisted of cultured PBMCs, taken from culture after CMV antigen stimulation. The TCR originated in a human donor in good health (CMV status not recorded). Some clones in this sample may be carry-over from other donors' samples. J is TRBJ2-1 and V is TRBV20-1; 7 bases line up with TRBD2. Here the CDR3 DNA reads TGCAGTACCCTATCTCTAGCGGACTCCTACAATGAGCAGTTCTTC. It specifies CSTLSLADSYNEQFF.